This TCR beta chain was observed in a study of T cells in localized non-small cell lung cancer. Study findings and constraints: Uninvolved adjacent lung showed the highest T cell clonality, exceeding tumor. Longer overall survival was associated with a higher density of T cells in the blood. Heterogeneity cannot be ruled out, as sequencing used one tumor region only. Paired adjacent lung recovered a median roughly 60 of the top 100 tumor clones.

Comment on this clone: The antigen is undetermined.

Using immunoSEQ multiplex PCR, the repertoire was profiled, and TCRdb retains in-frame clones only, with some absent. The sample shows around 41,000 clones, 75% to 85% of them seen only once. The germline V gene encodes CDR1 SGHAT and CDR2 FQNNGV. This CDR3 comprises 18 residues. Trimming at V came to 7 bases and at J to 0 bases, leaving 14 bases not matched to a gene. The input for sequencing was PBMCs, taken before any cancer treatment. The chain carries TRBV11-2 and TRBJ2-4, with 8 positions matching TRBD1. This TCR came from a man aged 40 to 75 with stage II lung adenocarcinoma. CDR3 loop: CASTPGTGAILAKNIQYF. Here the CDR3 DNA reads TGTGCCAGCACGCCCGGGACAGGTGCTATCTTAGCCAAAAACATTCAGTACTTC.